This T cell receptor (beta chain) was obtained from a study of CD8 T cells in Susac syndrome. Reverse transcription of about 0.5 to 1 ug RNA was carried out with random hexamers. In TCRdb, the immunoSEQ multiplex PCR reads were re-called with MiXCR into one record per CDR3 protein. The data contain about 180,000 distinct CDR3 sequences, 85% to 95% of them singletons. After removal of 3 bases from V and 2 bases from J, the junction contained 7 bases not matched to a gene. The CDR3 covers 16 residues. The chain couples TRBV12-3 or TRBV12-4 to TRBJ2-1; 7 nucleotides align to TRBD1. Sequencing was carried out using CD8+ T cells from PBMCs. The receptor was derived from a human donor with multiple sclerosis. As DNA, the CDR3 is TGTGCCAGCAGTTTGACCGGGACAGCTCCCTACAATGAGCAGTTCTTC. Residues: CASSLTGTAPYNEQFF.